A single sample is the source of the 12 T cell receptor beta chains below, sequenced in a study of T cell repertoires in aging, cancer and after chemotherapy. Amplification of TCR beta used genomic DNA extracted from peripheral blood. A mixed TRB-A/B primer pool amplified rearranged TRB by multiplex touch-down PCR. From the multiplex PCR reads, TCRdb called clonotypes with MiXCR, one entry per CDR3 protein. The sample consists of about 6,600 distinct CDR3 sequences, 22% of them appearing once. The sequenced sample was blood. The receptors come from a human donor with a blood cancer.

In its sample, this clonotype ranks as medium-sized. The gene calls are TRBV19 and TRBJ2-4, with 11 bases fitting TRBD1. CDR3 length equals 13 residues. V was clipped by 5 bases and J by 11 bases; unmatched bases: 5. Germline CDR1 is LNHDA and CDR2 is SQIVND (reference sequence). CDR3 loop: CASSPGTGGVQYF. The CDR3 region has the DNA TGTGCCAGTAGTCCCGGGACAGGGGGGGTTCAGTACTTC. Supplemented by reference TRBV19 and TRBJ2-4, the full variable domain reads DGGITQSPKYLFRKEGQNVTLSCEQNLNHDAMYWYRQDPGQGLRLIYYSQIVNDFQKGDIAEGYSVSREKKESFPLTVTSAQKNPTAFYLCASSPGTGGVQYFGAGTRLSVL.

This chain connects TRBV7-3 to TRBJ2-7; either TRBD1 or TRBD2 may supply D (5 bases each). This CDR3 contains 16 residues. CDR1 and CDR2 from the germline V gene are SGHTA and FQGTGA. V shed 1 base and J shed 7 bases, with 20 bases lying between them. The CDR3 nucleotides are TGTGCCAGCAGCTTAAGGTCGGAGAGGGGTTACAATGAGCAGTACTTC. The encoded protein is CASSLRSERGYNEQYF.

This clonotype qualifies as medium-sized (0.01 to 0.1%). Mismatch with germline at one junction end may stem from a read error. V gene TRBV30 combines with J gene TRBJ2-5; D not resolved. The CDR3 has 14 residues. Germline values: CDR1 GTSNPN, CDR2 SVGIG (reference sequence). CDR3 sequence: CAWSPLDPREPQYF. In nucleotides, the CDR3 is TGTGCCTGGAGTCCACTGGACCCAAGAGAGCCCCAGTACTTC.

V gene TRBV6-6 combines with J gene TRBJ1-1, with unresolved D. Germline V gene data show CDR1 as MNHNY and CDR2 as SVGAGI (reference sequence). The CDR3 has 17 residues. V was cut by 9 bases and J by 3 bases, with 26 bases left in between. The CDR3 here is CASSQTRLGGLYTEAFF. As DNA, the CDR3 is TGTGCCAGTTCCCAAACTCGACTAGGTGGGTTATACACTGAAGCTTTCTTT.

For this clonotype: The conserved phenylalanine or tryptophan is not found at the CDR3 terminus, so this likely reflects a read error. V gene TRBV23-1 combines with J gene TRBJ2-7; TRBD1 matches 9 bases. TRBV23-1 falls under the ORF class, with uncertain function. The CDR3 extends over 14 amino acids. Trimming cost V 7 bases and J 3 bases; bases outside gene matches: 7. The DNA of the CDR3 is TGCGCCAGCAAATCCGGGACAGGGAACTACGAGCAGTACTCC. It codes for CASKSGTGNYEQYS.

This clonotype was counted only a few times. The rearrangement links TRBV7-2 to TRBJ1-3; D is uncertain. CDR1 and CDR2 from the germline V gene are SGHTA and FQGNSA. The ends were cut back, 2 bases at V and 1 base at J, with 3 bases in the middle. CDR3 length equals 13 residues. The CDR3 spells CASSLLSGNTIYF. The CDR3, as DNA: TGTGCCAGCAGCTTACTATCTGGAAACACCATATATTTT.

CDR3 coding DNA: TGCAGCGTTGAAGGGGTAGGGAATCAGCCCCAGCATTTT. Translated: CSVEGVGNQPQHF. The chain couples TRBV29-1 to TRBJ1-5; D remains unclear. V lost 1 base, J lost 4 bases, and 8 bases lay in between. CDR3 length: 13 residues. In germline, CDR1 is SQVTM, CDR2 ANQGSEA. Variable domain in full (rest from reference TRBV29-1 and TRBJ1-5): SAVISQKPSRDICQRGTSLTIQCQVDSQVTMMFWYRQQPGQSLTLIATANQGSEATYESGFVIDKFPISRPNLTFSTLTVSNMSPEDSSIYLCSVEGVGNQPQHFGDGTRLSIL.

This clonotype is medium-sized. The chain joins TRBV7-6 to TRBJ1-4; possible D gene TRBD1, 5 bases. The CDR3 is made up of 13 amino acids. Trimming took 6 bases from V and 8 from J, leaving 13 bases between them. In germline, CDR1 is SGHVS, CDR2 FNYEAQ. DNA of the CDR3: TGTGCCAGCAGTCCCCGGGGGGGAGAAAAACTGTTTTTT. Protein sequence: CASSPRGGEKLFF.

By sample share, this clonotype is medium-sized. V is TRBV19 and J is TRBJ2-2; D gene unclear. Germline V gene lookup returns CDR1 LNHDA and CDR2 SQIVND (reference sequence). The CDR3 covers 17 residues. Trimming pared 11 bases from V and 4 bases from J, leaving 26 bases between. The chain's CDR3 is CAVGKGQTGLGTGELFF. CDR3 coding DNA: TGTGCCGTCGGAAAGGGCCAGACGGGCTTGGGCACCGGGGAGCTGTTTTTT.

In its sample, this clonotype was seen a few times. The CDR3 protein is CASSLGGGRGDEKLFF. The CDR3 nucleotides read TGCGCCAGCAGCTTGGGGGGGGGCAGGGGTGATGAAAAACTGTTTTTT. The V and J genes are TRBV5-1 and TRBJ1-4; maybe TRBD1 (6 bases). This CDR3 has 16 amino acids. Trimming removed 0 bases at V and 6 bases at J, with 15 bases between. Germline CDR1 and CDR2: SGHRS and YFSETQ.

This chain joins TRBV10-2 and TRBJ1-4, with TRBD1 as a possible D gene (5 bases). The CDR3 consists of 16 residues. Per the germline V gene, CDR1 is WSHSY and CDR2 is SAAADI. The ends were cut back, 2 bases at V and 0 bases at J, with 10 bases in the middle. Written as DNA, the CDR3 is TGCGCCAGCAGTGAGGACAGAGTTGCAACTAATGAAAAACTGTTTTTT. Translation: CASSEDRVATNEKLFF.

This sequence joins TRBV28 and TRBJ1-2; D unresolved. The V end was cut by 6 bases, the J end by 8 bases, with 10 bases between. Per the germline V gene, CDR1 is MDHEN and CDR2 is SYDVKM. This CDR3 is 11 amino acids long. The CDR3 DNA reads TGTGCCAGCAGGGCCCGGGTGGGCTACACCTTC. It translates to CASRARVGYTF.